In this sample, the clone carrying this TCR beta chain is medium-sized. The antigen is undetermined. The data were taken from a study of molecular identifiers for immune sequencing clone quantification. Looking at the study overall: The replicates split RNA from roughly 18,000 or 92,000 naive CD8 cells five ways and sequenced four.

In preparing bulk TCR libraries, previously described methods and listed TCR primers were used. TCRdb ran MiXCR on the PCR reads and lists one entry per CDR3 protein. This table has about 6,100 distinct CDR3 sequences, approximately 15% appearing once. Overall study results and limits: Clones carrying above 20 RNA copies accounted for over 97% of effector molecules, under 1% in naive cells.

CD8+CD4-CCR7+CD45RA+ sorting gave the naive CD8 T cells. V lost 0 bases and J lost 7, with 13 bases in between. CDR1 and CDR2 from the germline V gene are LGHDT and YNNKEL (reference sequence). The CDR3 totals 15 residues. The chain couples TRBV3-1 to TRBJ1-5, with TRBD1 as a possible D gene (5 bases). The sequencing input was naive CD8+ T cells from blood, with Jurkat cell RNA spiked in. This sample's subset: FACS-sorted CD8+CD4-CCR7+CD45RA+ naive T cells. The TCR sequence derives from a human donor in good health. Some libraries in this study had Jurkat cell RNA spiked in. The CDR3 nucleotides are TGTGCCAGCAGCCAAGATGGGGGTCTTAGGCAGCCCCAGCATTTT. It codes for CASSQDGGLRQPQHF.